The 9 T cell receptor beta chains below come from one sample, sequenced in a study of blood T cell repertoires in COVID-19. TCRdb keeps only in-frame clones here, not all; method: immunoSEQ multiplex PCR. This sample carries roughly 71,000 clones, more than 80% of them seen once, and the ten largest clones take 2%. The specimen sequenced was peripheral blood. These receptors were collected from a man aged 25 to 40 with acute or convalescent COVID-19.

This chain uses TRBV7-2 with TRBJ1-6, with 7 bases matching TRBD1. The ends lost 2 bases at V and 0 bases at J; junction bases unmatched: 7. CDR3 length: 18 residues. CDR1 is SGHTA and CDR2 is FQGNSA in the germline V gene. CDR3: CASSLILQGSSYNSPLHF. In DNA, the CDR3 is TGTGCCAGCAGCTTAATCTTACAGGGGAGCTCCTATAATTCACCCCTCCACTTT.

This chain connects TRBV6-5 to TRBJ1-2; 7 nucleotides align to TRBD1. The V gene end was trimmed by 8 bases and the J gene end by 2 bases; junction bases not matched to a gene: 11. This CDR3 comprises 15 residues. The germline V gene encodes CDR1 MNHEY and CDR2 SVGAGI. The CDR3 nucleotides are TGTGCCAGCGGGACAGACCACGCATGGAACTATGGCTACACCTTC. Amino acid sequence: CASGTDHAWNYGYTF.

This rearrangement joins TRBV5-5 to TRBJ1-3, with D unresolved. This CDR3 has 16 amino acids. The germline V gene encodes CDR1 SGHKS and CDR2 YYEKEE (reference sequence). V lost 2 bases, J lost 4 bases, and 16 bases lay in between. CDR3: CASSLFVSGNGNTIYF. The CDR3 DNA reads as TGTGCCAGCAGCTTATTTGTGTCGGGTAACGGAAACACCATATATTTT.

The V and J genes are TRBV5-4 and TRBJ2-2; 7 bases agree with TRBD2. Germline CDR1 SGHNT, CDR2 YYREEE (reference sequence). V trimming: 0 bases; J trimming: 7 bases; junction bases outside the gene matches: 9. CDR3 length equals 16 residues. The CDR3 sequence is CASSLDPAGNGGELFF. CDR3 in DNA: TGTGCCAGCAGCTTGGATCCAGCGGGAAACGGCGGGGAGCTGTTTTTT.

The CDR3 nucleotides read TGTGCCTGGAGTGTACAGACAGGGGAGAGCAATCAGCCCCAGCATTTT. Residues: CAWSVQTGESNQPQHF. This rearrangement joins TRBV30 to TRBJ1-5; 8 bases are shared with TRBD1. After removal of 0 bases from V and 1 base from J, the junction contained 5 bases not matched to a gene. The germline CDR1 and CDR2 sequences are GTSNPN and SVGIG (reference sequence). This CDR3 has 16 residues.

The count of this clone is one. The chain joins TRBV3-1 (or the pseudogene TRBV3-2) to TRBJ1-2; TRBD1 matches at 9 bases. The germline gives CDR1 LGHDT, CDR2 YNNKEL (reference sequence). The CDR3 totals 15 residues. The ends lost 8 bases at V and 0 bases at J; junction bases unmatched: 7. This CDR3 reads CASSNRGPTNYGYTF. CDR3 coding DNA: TGTGCCAGCTCAAACAGGGGGCCGACTAACTATGGCTACACCTTC.

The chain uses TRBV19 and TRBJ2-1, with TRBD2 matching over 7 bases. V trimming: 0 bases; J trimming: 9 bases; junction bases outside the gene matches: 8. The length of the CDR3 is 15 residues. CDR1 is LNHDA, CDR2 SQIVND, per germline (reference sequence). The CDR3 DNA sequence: TGTGCCAGTAGTATAGATCCTGGGAGGGTTGGTGAGCAGTTCTTC. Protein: CASSIDPGRVGEQFF.

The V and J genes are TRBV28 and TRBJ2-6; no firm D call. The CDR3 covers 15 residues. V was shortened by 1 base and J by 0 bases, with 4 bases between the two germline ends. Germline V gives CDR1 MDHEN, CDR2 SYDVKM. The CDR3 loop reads CASSLSSSGANVLTF. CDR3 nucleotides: TGTGCCAGCAGTTTATCGTCCTCTGGGGCCAACGTCCTGACTTTC.

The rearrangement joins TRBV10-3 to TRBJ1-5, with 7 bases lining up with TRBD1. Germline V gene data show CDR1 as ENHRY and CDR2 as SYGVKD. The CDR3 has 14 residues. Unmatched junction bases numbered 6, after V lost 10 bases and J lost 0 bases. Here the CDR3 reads CATGGQYSNQPQHF. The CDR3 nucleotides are TGTGCCACAGGGGGTCAGTATAGCAATCAGCCCCAGCATTTT.